This TCR beta chain was recorded in a study of immune evolution from preneoplasia to lung adenocarcinoma. Germline trimming cut 5 bases from V and 7 bases from J; bases unmatched to any gene: 8. CDR1 is SGHTA and CDR2 is FQGTGA in the germline V gene. The CDR3 has 14 amino acids. Here immunoSEQ multiplex PCR was the method, and the copy in TCRdb shows in-frame clones only, minus some. Of under 5,000 clones in the sample, 70% to 80% were seen once. Material for sequencing was FFPE adjacent normal lung tissue. The chain has TRBV7-3 and TRBJ2-1; TRBD2 agrees at 7 bases. The TCR was taken from a person in their sixties or seventies with lung adenocarcinoma. In DNA, the CDR3 is TGTGCCAGCAGCCGCCCCGGGGGAGGGAATGAGCAGTTCTTC. This encodes CASSRPGGGNEQFF.